Listed below are T cell receptor beta chains from one sample, sequenced in a study of molecular identifiers for immune sequencing clone quantification. From the PCR reads, TCRdb called clonotypes with MiXCR, one entry per CDR3 protein. The profile covers roughly 40,000 distinct CDR3 sequences, with around 20% appearing a single time and around 7% taken by the ten largest. The sequenced sample consisted of naive CD8+ T cells from blood, with Jurkat cell RNA spiked in. The origin of the receptors is a human donor in good health. Some libraries in this study had Jurkat cell RNA spiked in. CDR3s include the opening cysteine and the closing phenylalanine or tryptophan. Each record gives: V gene, D gene, J gene, clone size, CDR3 protein, CDR3 DNA. A D gene is named only where the DNA matches it firmly. Only some rows state a clone size, as once, few, many or a class for expanded clones.

v_gene: TRBV12-3/TRBV12-4
d_gene: -
j_gene: TRBJ2-3
abundance: many
CDR3aa: CATLQESDTQYF
CDR3nt: TGTGCCACCCTCCAGGAGTCAGATACGCAGTATTTT

v_gene: TRBV19
d_gene: -
j_gene: TRBJ2-6
abundance: -
CDR3aa: CASSIGGGKTGANVLTF
CDR3nt: TGTGCCAGTAGTATAGGTGGGGGGAAGACTGGGGCCAACGTCCTGACTTTC

v_gene: TRBV12-3/TRBV12-4
d_gene: -
j_gene: TRBJ2-1
abundance: many
CDR3aa: CASSLTRGINEQFF
CDR3nt: TGTGCCAGCAGTCTAACGAGGGGGATCAATGAGCAGTTCTTC

v_gene: TRBV10-2
d_gene: -
j_gene: TRBJ1-2
abundance: many
CDR3aa: CASSESHRNYGYTF
CDR3nt: TGCGCCAGCAGTGAGAGCCACCGTAACTATGGCTACACCTTC

v_gene: TRBV2
d_gene: TRBD1
j_gene: TRBJ2-1
abundance: many
CDR3aa: CASSDPTGLENEQFF
CDR3nt: TGTGCCAGCAGCGACCCGACAGGGCTGGAAAATGAGCAGTTCTTC

v_gene: TRBV27
d_gene: -
j_gene: TRBJ2-7
abundance: -
CDR3aa: CASSLGVTYEQYF
CDR3nt: TGTGCCAGCAGTTTAGGGGTTACCTACGAGCAGTACTTC

v_gene: TRBV18
d_gene: -
j_gene: TRBJ2-3
abundance: many
CDR3aa: CASSPPALITDTQYF
CDR3nt: TGTGCCAGCTCACCACCGGCTCTAATCACAGATACGCAGTATTTT

v_gene: TRBV4-1
d_gene: TRBD1
j_gene: TRBJ2-7
abundance: many
CDR3aa: CASSPGQGTYEQYF
CDR3nt: TGCGCCAGCAGCCCCGGACAGGGGACCTACGAGCAGTACTTC

v_gene: TRBV6-5
d_gene: TRBD2
j_gene: TRBJ2-1
abundance: few
CDR3aa: CASSLGLVLYNEQFF
CDR3nt: TGTGCCAGCAGTTTGGGACTAGTTCTCTACAATGAGCAGTTCTTC

v_gene: TRBV15
d_gene: -
j_gene: TRBJ1-2
abundance: many
CDR3aa: CATGERLNYGYTF
CDR3nt: TGTGCCACCGGAGAGCGCCTTAACTATGGCTACACCTTC

v_gene: TRBV13
d_gene: -
j_gene: TRBJ2-5
abundance: many
CDR3aa: CASSLLTQETQYF
CDR3nt: TGTGCCAGCAGCTTATTAACCCAAGAGACCCAGTACTTC

v_gene: TRBV5-1
d_gene: TRBD2
j_gene: TRBJ2-1
abundance: many
CDR3aa: CASSRTSSNEQFF
CDR3nt: TGCGCCAGCAGTCGGACTAGTTCCAATGAGCAGTTCTTC